Sequencing of this T cell receptor beta chain was carried out in a study of blood T cell repertoires in COVID-19. About the research overall: Spain, Italy and the United States supplied samples that represented acute and convalescent COVID-19. PBMCs, B-cell-depleted T cells, or T cells provided the cDNA or gDNA that made up the material.

V gave up 7 bases and J gave up 0 bases, with 15 bases separating them. The CDR3 extends over 15 amino acids. Germline V gives CDR1 LNHDA, CDR2 SQIVND (reference sequence). This clone was picked up one time. How the authors handled the data: Reference gene primers were amplified, and this amplification served to estimate nucleated cell counts. Here immunoSEQ multiplex PCR was the method, and the copy in TCRdb shows in-frame clones only, minus some. D and trimming were read from the DNA, whereas the V and J calls and clone size are those reported in that table. The data contain around 620,000 clones, more than 80% of them singletons.

The chain couples TRBV19 to TRBJ1-1; D remains unclear. The source material was peripheral blood. The sequence was collected from a woman aged 18 to 35 with acute or convalescent COVID-19. CDR3 DNA sequence: TGTGCCAGTACCCCAGGCGCCCTATTGAACACTGAAGCTTTCTTT. Encoded protein: CASTPGALLNTEAFF.